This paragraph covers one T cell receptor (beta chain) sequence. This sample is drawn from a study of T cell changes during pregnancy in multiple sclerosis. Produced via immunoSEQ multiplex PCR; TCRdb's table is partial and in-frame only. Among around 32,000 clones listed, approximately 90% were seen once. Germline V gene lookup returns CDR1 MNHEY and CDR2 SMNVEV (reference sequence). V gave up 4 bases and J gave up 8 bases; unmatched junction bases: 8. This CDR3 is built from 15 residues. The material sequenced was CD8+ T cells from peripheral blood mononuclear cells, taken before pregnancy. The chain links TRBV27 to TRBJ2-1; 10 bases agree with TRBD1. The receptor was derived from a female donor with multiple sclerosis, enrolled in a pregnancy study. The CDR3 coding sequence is TGTGCCAGCAGTTATCCGGGACAGGGGTTGGATGAGCAGTTCTTC. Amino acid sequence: CASSYPGQGLDEQFF.